This T cell receptor (beta chain) was sequenced for a study of T cell responses to AZD1222 COVID-19 vaccine. Here immunoSEQ multiplex PCR was the method, and the copy in TCRdb shows in-frame clones only, minus some. This sample has about 190,000 clones, with more than 75% found just once. Trimming stripped 6 bases from V and 7 bases from J, with 21 bases between. The CDR3 is 15 residues long. Germline loops: CDR1 MGHDK, CDR2 SYGVNS. The V and J genes are TRBV25-1 and TRBJ1-1; D remains ambiguous. The sequence came from an adult in good health. Sequencing was performed on peripheral blood, taken on day 0 of AZD1222 vaccination. CDR3 coding DNA: TGTGCCAGCAGGGCTAGCCTGGCATTGAGCGGTGAAGCTTTCTTT. Protein sequence: CASRASLALSGEAFF.